The present T cell receptor (beta chain) was sequenced within a study of CD4+ T cells in melanoma. As to this clone: Its antigen is not identified.

Trimming left V 1 base short and J 2 bases short, with 8 bases between. The CDR3 contains 14 residues. Germline loops: CDR1 MGHRA, CDR2 YSYEKL. Study-wide points: A reported correlation linked neoantigen-specific CD4+ T cells to CD8+, macrophage and B cell function.

Sequencing was performed with immunoSEQ multiplex PCR; in TCRdb, only in-frame clones are kept and a portion is missing. Of fewer than 150,000 clones in the sample, nearly 95% were seen once. This TCR came from a human donor with melanoma. The V call is TRBV4-1, the J call TRBJ1-2, with D unclear. The CDR3 nucleotides read TGCGCCAGCAGCCAAGTAGGGTTGAACTATGGCTACACCTTC. Translation gives CASSQVGLNYGYTF.